This T cell receptor (beta chain) was sequenced during a study of T cell changes during pregnancy in multiple sclerosis. The CDR3 is 15 amino acids. Germline loops: CDR1 GTSNPN, CDR2 SVGIG (reference sequence). With 0 bases clipped from V and 2 bases from J, the junction kept 4 bases outside the gene matches. The assay was immunoSEQ multiplex PCR, and TCRdb's table has in-frame clones only and misses some. The sample has 40,000 to 55,000 clones, 75% to 95% seen once. V is TRBV30 and J is TRBJ2-3, with 8 bases matching TRBD1. Sequenced here: CD4+ T cells from peripheral blood mononuclear cells, sampled before pregnancy. The sequence came from a female donor with multiple sclerosis, enrolled in a pregnancy study. CDR3 protein: CAWSVGTGNTDTQYF. CDR3 bases: TGTGCCTGGAGTGTAGGGACAGGTAACACAGATACGCAGTATTTT. The full variable domain, with the rest looked up from reference TRBV30 and TRBJ2-3, is SQTIHQWPATLVQPVGSPLSLECTVEGTSNPNLYWYRQAAGRGLQLLFYSVGIGQISSEVPQNLSASRPQDRQFILSSKKLLLSDSGFYLCAWSVGTGNTDTQYFGPGTRLTVL.